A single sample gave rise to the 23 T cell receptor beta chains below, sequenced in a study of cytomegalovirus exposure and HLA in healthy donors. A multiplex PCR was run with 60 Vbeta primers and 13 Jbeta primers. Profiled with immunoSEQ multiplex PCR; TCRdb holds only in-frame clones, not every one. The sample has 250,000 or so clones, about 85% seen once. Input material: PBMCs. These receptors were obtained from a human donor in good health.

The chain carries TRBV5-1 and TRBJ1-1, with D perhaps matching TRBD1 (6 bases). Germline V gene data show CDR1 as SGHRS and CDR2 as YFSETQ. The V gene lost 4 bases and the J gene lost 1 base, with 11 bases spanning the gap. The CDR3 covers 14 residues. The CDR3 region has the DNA TGCGCCAGCAGCGGGCGACAGGAGAACACTGAAGCTTTCTTT. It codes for CASSGRQENTEAFF.

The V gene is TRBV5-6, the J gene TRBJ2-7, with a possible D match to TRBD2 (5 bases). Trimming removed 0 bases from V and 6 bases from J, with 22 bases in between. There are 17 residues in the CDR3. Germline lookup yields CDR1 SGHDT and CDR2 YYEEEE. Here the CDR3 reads CASSLDAGESFRTEQYF. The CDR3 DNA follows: TGTGCCAGCAGCTTGGACGCCGGGGAGTCCTTTAGAACCGAGCAGTACTTC.

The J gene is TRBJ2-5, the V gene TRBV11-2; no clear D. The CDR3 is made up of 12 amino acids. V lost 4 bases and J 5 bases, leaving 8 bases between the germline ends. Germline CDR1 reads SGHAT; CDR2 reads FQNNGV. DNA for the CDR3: TGTGCCAGCAGCTGGCCAGTGGAGACCCAGTACTTC. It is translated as CASSWPVETQYF. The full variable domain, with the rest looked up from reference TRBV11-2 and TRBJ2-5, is EAGVAQSPRYKIIEKRQSVAFWCNPISGHATLYWYQQILGQGPKLLIQFQNNGVVDDSQLPKDRFSAERLKGVDSTLKIQPAKLEDSAVYLCASSWPVETQYFGPGTRLLVL.

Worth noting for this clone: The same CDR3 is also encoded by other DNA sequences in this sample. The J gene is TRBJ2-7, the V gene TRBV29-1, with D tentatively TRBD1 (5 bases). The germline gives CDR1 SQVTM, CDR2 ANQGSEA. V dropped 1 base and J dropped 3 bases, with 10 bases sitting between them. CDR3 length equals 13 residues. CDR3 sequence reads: CSVEGQGGYEQYF. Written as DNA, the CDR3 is TGCAGCGTTGAAGGTCAGGGTGGCTACGAGCAGTACTTC.

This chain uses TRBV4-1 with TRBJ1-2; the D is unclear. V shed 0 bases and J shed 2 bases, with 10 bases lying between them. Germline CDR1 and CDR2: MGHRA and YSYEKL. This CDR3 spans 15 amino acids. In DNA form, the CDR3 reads TGCGCCAGCAGCCAAGAGGGCAGAATAAACTATGGCTACACCTTC. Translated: CASSQEGRINYGYTF.

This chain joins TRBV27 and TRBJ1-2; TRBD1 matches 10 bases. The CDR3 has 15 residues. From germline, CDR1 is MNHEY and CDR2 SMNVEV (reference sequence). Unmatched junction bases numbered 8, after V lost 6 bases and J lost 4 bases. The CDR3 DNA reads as TGTGCCAGCAGAAACCCCAGGACAGGGGGCTATGGCTACACCTTC. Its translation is CASRNPRTGGYGYTF.

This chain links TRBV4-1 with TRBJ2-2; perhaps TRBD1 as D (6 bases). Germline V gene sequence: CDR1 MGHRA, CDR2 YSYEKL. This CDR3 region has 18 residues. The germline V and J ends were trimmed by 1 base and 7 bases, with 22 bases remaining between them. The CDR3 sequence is CASSQGTVYRALGGELFF. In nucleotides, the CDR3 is TGCGCCAGCAGCCAAGGGACCGTCTACAGGGCTCTCGGCGGGGAGCTGTTTTTT.

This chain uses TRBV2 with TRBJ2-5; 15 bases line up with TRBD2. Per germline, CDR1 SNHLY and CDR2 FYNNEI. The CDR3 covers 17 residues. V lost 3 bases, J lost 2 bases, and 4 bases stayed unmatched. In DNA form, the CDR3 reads TGTGCCAGCAGTGACCTAGGACTAGCGGGAGGGCAAGAGACCCAGTACTTC. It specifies CASSDLGLAGGQETQYF.

The CDR3 is CASSQGLTRNTGELFF. The CDR3 DNA reads TGCGCCAGCAGCCAAGGACTAACCAGGAACACCGGGGAGCTGTTTTTT. The chain combines TRBV4-1 with TRBJ2-2; TRBD2 is a possible D gene (5 bases). This CDR3 spans 16 amino acids. The V and J ends lost 1 base and 1 base respectively, with 10 bases between them. Germline V gene sequence: CDR1 MGHRA, CDR2 YSYEKL.

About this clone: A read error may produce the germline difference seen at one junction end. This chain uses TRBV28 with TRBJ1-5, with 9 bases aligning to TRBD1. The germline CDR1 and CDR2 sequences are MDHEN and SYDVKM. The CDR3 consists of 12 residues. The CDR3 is CASSFTIRDRAF. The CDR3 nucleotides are TGTGCCAGCAGTTTTACGATCCGGGACAGGGCCTTT.

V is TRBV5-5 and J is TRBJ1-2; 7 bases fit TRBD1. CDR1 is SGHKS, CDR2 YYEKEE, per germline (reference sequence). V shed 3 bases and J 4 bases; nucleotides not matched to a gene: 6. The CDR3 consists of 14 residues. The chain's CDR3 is CASSSQGQLYGYTF. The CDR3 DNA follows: TGTGCCAGCAGCTCACAGGGACAGCTCTATGGCTACACCTTC.

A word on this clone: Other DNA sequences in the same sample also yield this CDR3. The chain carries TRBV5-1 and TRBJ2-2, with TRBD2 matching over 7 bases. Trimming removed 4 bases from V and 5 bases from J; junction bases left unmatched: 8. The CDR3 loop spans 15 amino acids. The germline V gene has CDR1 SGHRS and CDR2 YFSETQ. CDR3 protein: CASSLGTGGTGELFF. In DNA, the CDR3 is TGCGCCAGCAGCCTCGGGACGGGGGGTACCGGGGAGCTGTTTTTT.

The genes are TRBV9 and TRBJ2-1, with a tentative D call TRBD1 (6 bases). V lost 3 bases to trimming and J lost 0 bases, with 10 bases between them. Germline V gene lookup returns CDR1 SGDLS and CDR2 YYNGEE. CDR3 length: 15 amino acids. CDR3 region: CASSAPGDSYNEQFF. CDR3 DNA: TGTGCCAGCAGCGCCCCAGGGGACTCCTACAATGAGCAGTTCTTC.

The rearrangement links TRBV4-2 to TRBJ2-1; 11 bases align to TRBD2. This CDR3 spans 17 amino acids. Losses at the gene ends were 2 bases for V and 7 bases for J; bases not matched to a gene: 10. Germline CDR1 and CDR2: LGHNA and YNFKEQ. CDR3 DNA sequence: TGTGCCAGCAGCCAACCTACTACTAGCGGGAGTGGAAATGAGCAGTTCTTC. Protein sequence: CASSQPTTSGSGNEQFF.

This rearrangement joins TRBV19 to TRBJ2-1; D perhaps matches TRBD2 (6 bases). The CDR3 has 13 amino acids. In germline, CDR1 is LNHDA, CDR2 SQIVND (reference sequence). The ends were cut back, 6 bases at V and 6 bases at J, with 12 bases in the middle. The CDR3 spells CASRGGPPNEQFF. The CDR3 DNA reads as TGTGCCAGTAGGGGGGGACCTCCCAATGAGCAGTTCTTC.

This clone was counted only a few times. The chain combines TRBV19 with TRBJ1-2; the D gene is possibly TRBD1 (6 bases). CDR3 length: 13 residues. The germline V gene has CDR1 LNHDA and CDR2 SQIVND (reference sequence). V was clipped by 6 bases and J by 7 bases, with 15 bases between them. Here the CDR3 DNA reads TGTGCCAGTAGCCTACTTGGACAGACTGGCTACACCTTC. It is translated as CASSLLGQTGYTF.

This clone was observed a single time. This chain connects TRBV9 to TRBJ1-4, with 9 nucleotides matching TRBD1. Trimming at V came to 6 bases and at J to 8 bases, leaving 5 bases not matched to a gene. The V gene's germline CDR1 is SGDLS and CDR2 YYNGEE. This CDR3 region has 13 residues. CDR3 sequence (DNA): TGTGCCAGCACTAGGACAGGGGTCGAAAAACTGTTTTTT. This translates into CASTRTGVEKLFF.

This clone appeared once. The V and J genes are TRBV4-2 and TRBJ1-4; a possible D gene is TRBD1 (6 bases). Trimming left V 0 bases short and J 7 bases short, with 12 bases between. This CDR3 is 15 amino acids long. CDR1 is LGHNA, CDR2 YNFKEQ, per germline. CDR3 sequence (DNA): TGTGCCAGCAGCCAAGATCTCCAGGGGCGTGAAAAACTGTTTTTT. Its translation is CASSQDLQGREKLFF.

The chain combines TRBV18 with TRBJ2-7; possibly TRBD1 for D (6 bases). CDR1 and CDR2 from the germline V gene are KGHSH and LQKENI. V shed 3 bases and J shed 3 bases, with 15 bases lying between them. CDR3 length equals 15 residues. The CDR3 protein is CASSPNQDSFYEQYF. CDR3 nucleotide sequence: TGTGCCAGCTCACCCAACCAGGACAGTTTCTACGAGCAGTACTTC.

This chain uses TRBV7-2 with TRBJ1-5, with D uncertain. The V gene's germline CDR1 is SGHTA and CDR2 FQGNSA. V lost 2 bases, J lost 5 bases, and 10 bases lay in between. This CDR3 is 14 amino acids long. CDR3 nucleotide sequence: TGTGCCAGCAGCTTAAAAGCCGGGGATCAGCCCCAGCATTTT. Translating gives CASSLKAGDQPQHF.

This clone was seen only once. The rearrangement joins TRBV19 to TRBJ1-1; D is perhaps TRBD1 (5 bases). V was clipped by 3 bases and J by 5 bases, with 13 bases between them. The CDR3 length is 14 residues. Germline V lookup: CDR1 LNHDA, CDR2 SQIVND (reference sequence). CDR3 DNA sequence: TGTGCCAGTAGTATCACGGGGGGGAGTACTGAAGCTTTCTTT. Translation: CASSITGGSTEAFF.

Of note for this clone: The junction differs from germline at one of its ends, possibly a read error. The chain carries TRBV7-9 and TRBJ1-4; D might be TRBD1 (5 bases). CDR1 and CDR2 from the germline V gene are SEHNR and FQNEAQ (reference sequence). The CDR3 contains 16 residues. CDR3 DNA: TGTTCCAGCAGCACTTACAGGACCCAGCTGGGTGAAAAACTGTTTTTT. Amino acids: CSSSTYRTQLGEKLFF.

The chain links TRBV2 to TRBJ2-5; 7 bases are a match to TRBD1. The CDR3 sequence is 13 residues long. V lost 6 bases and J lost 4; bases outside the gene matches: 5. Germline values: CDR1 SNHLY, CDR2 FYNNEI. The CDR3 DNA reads TGTGCCAGCAGACAGGGGTCGATAGAGACCCAGTACTTC. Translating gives CASRQGSIETQYF. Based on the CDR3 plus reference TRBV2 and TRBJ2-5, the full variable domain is EPEVTQTPSHQVTQMGQEVILRCVPISNHLYFYWYRQILGQKVEFLVSFYNNEISEKSEIFDDQFSVERPDGSNFTLKIRSTKLEDSAMYFCASRQGSIETQYFGPGTRLLVL.